This T cell receptor beta chain is from a study of tumor and adjacent non-tumor tissue in lung cancer. Background on the study: There were about 12 adenocarcinoma, a couple of squamous cell carcinoma and 1 small cell lung cancer cases. Findings of the study overall: Patients with more diverse tumor TCRs had worse survival.

The template was RNA from unsorted bulk tissue. This non-tumor lung sample came from over 3 cm beyond the tumor edge. Donors were chemotherapy-naive, newly diagnosed lung cancer surgical patients in China, August–late 2014. Three rounds of nested PCR, following a modified ARM-PCR protocol, produced the TCRbeta library. TCRdb processed the multiplex PCR reads anew with MiXCR; each CDR3 protein has one entry. The top ten clones hold roughly 45% of a sample with more than 55,000 distinct CDR3 sequences, roughly 77% of them seen once. V lost 4 bases to trimming and J lost 4 bases, with 21 bases between them. The germline CDR1 and CDR2 sequences are SGHNT and YYREEE (reference sequence). The CDR3 contains 18 residues. With regard to this clonotype: Its antigen is unidentified. Lacking the conserved final phenylalanine or tryptophan, this CDR3 likely reflects a read error.

This sequence joins TRBV5-4 and TRBJ2-6; tentatively, D is TRBD2 (6 bases). Material: distant non-tumor lung tissue. The source is a man in his fifties or sixties with non-small cell lung cancer. CDR3 bases: TGTGCCAGCAGCCAACTAGTGGGAGGATCAGGGGGGGCCAACGTCCTGACTGTC. Residues: CASSQLVGGSGGANVLTV.